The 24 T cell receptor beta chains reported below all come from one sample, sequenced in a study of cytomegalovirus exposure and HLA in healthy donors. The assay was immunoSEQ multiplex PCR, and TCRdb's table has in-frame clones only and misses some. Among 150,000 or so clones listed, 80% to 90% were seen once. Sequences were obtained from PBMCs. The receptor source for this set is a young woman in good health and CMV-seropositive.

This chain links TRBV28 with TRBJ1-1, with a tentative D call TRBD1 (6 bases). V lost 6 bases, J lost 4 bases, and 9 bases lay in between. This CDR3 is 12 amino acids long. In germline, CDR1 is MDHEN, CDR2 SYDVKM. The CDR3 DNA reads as TGTGCCAGCAGGATGGACAGCACTGAAGCTTTCTTT. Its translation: CASRMDSTEAFF.

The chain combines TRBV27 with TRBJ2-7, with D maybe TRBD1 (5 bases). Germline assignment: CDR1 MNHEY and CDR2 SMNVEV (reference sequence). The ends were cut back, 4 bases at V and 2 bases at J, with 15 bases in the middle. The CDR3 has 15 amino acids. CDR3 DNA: TGTGCCAGCAGTTCGGAGTACAGGTCTGCCTACGAGCAGTACTTC. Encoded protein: CASSSEYRSAYEQYF.

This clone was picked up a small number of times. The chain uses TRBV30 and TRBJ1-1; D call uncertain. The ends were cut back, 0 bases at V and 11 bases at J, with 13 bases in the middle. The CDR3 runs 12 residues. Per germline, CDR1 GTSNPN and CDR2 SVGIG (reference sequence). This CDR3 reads CAWSVYDLEAFF. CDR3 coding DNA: TGTGCCTGGAGTGTATACGATTTGGAGGCTTTCTTT.

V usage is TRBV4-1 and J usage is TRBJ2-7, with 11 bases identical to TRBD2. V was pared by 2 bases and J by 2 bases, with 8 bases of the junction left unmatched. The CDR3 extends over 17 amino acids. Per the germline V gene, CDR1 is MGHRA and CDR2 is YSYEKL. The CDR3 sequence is CASSQRAVAGGPYEQYF. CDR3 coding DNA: TGCGCCAGCAGCCAAAGGGCCGTAGCGGGGGGGCCCTACGAGCAGTACTTC.

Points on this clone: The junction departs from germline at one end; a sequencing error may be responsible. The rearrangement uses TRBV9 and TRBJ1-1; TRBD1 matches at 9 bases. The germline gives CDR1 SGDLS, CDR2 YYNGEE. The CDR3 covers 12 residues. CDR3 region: CASSVDRGPIIF. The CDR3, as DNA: TGTGCCAGCAGCGTAGACAGGGGGCCGATAATCTTT.

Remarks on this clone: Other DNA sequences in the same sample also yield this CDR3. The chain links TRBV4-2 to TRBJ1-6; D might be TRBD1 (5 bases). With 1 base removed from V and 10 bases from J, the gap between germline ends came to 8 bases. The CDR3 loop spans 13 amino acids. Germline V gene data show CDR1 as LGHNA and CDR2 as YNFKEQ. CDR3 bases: TGTGCCAGCAGCCAAGGTGGGGGGTCACCCCTCCACTTT. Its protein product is CASSQGGGSPLHF.

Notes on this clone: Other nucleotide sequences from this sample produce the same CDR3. The CDR3 nucleotides are TGTGCCAGCAGTCCGAGCTCCTACGAGCAGTACTTC. This codes for CASSPSSYEQYF. The genes are TRBV27 and TRBJ2-7, with no clear D. The CDR3 has 12 residues. The V end lost 5 bases, the J end lost 0 bases, and 5 bases lay between the germline ends. CDR1 is MNHEY and CDR2 is SMNVEV in the germline V gene (reference sequence).

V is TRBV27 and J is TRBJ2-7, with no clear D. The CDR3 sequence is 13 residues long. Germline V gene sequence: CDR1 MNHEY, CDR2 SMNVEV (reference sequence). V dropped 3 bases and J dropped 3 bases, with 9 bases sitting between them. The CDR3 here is CASSFRSHYEQYF. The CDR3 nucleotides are TGTGCCAGCAGTTTCAGGTCCCACTACGAGCAGTACTTC.

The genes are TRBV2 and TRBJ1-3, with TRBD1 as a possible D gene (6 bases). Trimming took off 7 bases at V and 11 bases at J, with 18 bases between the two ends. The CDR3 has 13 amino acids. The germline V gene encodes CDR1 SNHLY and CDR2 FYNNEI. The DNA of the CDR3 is TGTGCCAGCAAGGAAGGGGGACCGGGTCCCATATATTTT. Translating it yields CASKEGGPGPIYF.

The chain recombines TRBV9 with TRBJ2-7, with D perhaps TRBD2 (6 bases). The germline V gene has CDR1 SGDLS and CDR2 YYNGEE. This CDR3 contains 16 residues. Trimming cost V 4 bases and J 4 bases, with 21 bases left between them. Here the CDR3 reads CASSPSGGVRTYEQYF. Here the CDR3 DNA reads TGTGCCAGCAGCCCCTCGGGCGGGGTGCGGACTTACGAGCAGTACTTC.

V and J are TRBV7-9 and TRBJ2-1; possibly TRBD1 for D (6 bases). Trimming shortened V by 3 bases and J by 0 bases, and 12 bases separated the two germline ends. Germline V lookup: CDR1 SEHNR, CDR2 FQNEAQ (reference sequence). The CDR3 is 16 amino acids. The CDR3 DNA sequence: TGTGCCAGCAGCTTCACAGGGACCCACTCCTACAATGAGCAGTTCTTC. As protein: CASSFTGTHSYNEQFF. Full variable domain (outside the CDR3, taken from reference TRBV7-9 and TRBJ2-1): DTGVSQNPRHKITKRGQNVTFRCDPISEHNRLYWYRQTLGQGPEFLTYFQNEAQLEKSRLLSDRFSAERPKGSFSTLEIQRTEQGDSAMYLCASSFTGTHSYNEQFFGPGTRLTVL.

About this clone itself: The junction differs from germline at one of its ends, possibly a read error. The CDR3: CASSIRRDF. In DNA form, the CDR3 reads TGTGCCAGTAGTATCCGACGGGACTTC. The genes are TRBV19 and TRBJ2-5; D remains ambiguous. The CDR3 length is 9 residues. Germline values: CDR1 LNHDA, CDR2 SQIVND (reference sequence).

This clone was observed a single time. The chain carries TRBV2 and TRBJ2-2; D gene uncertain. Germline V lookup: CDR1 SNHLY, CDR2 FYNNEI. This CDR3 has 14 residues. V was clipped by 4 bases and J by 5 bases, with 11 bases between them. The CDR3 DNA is TGTGCCAGCAGTGTTACGGGTAGGACCGGGGAGCTGTTTTTT. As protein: CASSVTGRTGELFF.

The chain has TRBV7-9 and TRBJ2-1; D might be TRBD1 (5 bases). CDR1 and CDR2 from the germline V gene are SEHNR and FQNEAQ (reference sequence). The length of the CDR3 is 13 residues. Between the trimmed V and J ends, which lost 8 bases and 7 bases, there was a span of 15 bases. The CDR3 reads CASEVAKGNEQFF. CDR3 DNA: TGTGCCAGCGAGGTAGCAAAGGGGAATGAGCAGTTCTTC.

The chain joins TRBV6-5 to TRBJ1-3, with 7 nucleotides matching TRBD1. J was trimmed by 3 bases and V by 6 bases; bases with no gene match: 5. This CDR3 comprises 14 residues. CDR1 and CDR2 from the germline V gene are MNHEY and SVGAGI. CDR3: CASRPTGLGNTIYF. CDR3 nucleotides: TGTGCCAGCAGACCGACAGGGCTTGGAAACACCATATATTTT.

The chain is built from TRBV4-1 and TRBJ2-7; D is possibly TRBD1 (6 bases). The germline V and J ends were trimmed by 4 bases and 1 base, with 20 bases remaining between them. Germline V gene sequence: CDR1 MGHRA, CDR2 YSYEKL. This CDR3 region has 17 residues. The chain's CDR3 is CASSRSPIRDTSYEQYF. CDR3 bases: TGCGCCAGCAGCCGGTCCCCAATCCGGGACACGTCCTACGAGCAGTACTTC.

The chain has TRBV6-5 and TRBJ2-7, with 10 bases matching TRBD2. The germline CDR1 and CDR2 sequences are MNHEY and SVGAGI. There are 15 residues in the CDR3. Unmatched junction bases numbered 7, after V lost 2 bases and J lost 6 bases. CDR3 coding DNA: TGTGCCAGCAGTTACCTCGGGACTAGCGAGAGCGAGCAGTACTTC. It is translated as CASSYLGTSESEQYF.

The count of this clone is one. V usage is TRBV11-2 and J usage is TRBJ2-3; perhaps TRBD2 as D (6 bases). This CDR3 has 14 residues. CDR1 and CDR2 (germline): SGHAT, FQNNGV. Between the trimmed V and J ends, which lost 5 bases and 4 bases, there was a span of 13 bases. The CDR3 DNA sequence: TGTGCCAGCAGCCCCTCGGGGGTTTCAGATACGCAGTATTTT. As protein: CASSPSGVSDTQYF.

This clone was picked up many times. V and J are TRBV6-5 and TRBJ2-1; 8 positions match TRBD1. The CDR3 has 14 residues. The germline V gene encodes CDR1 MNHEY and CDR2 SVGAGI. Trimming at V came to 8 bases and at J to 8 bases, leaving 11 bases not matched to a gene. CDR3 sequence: CASHGSAGGHEQFF. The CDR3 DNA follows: TGTGCCAGCCACGGGTCGGCAGGGGGCCATGAGCAGTTCTTC.

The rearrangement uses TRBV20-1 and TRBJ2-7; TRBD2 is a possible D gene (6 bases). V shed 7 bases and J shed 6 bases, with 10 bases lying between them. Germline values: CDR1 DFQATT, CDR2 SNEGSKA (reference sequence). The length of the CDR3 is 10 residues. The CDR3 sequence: CSGQGGEQYF. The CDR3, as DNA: TGCAGTGGCCAGGGAGGCGAGCAGTACTTC.

CDR3 region: CASSVWGPGELFF. The CDR3 nucleotides read TGTGCCAGCAGCGTATGGGGGCCCGGGGAGCTGTTTTTT. The V gene is TRBV9, the J gene TRBJ2-2, with D possibly matching TRBD1 (6 bases). The CDR3 length is 13 residues. The V end was cut by 1 base, the J end by 6 bases, with 7 bases between. The germline CDR1 and CDR2 sequences are SGDLS and YYNGEE.

The DNA of the CDR3 is TGTGCCTGCTCAATGGACTCGAACACTGAAGCTTTCTTT. Amino acid sequence: CACSMDSNTEAFF. The chain carries TRBV30 and TRBJ1-1; D is undetermined. Trimming shortened V by 6 bases and J by 1 base, and 12 bases separated the two germline ends. The CDR3 contains 13 residues. Germline V CDR1 and CDR2: GTSNPN, SVGIG (reference sequence).

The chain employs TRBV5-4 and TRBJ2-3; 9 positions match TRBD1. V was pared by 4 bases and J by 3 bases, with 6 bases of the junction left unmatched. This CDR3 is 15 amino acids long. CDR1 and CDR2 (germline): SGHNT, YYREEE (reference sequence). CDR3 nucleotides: TGTGCCAGCAGCAGGACAGGGGTGGCAACAGATACGCAGTATTTT. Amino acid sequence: CASSRTGVATDTQYF.

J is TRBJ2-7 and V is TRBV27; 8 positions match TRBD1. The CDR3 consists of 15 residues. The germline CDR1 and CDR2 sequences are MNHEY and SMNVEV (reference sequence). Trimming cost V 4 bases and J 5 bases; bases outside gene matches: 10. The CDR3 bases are TGTGCCAGCAGTTCCCTAGGACAGGGAAGACACGAGCAGTACTTC. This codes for CASSSLGQGRHEQYF.